This TCR beta chain was documented in a study of blood T cell repertoires in COVID-19. Study background: Researchers got acute and convalescent COVID-19 samples from the United States, Italy and Spain. T cells, B-cell-depleted T cells, or PBMCs provided the cDNA or gDNA that served as material.

This clone has just one count. Germline CDR1 is MDHEN and CDR2 is SYDVKM. With 5 bases removed from V and 6 bases from J, the gap between germline ends came to 13 bases. The CDR3 has 14 residues. Using immunoSEQ multiplex PCR, the repertoire was profiled, and TCRdb retains in-frame clones only, with some absent. The sample holds a few hundred thousand clones, approximately 80% seen once. Input material: peripheral blood. The gene calls are TRBV28 and TRBJ2-2; D perhaps matches TRBD1 (6 bases). This clonotype was sampled from a man aged 45 to 65 with active or convalescent COVID-19. In DNA, the CDR3 is TGTGCCAGCAGTCCAGGGGACCTCCCCGGGGAGCTGTTTTTT. It encodes CASSPGDLPGELFF. Using reference TRBV28 and TRBJ2-2 for the parts outside the CDR3, the full variable domain is DVKVTQSSRYLVKRTGEKVFLECVQDMDHENMFWYRQDPGLGLRLIYFSYDVKMKEKGDIPEGYSVSREKKERFSLILESASTNQTSMYLCASSPGDLPGELFFGEGSRLTVL.